The entry below gives a single T cell receptor (beta chain) sequence along with its context. Its antigen is unknown. Both 60 Vbeta primers and 13 Jbeta primers went into the PCR. Sequencing used immunoSEQ multiplex PCR; TCRdb keeps in-frame clones, though not all of them. This repertoire shows some 150,000 clones, roughly 79% found once; its top ten account for roughly 1.3%. Deletions cut 0 bases from V and 5 bases from J, with 11 bases between. Per germline, CDR1 SGHRS and CDR2 YFSETQ. The CDR3 has 14 residues. This specimen comes from a study of cytomegalovirus exposure and HLA in healthy donors. Whole-study findings and limits: Sequencing depth roughly uniform across donors was assumed in presence/absence analyses.

This chain uses TRBV5-1 with TRBJ2-5, with D perhaps matching TRBD2 (7 bases). The source is a woman aged 35 to 49 in good health and CMV-seronegative. Sequenced sample: PBMCs. The CDR3 loop reads CASSLGGGAETQYF. The DNA of the CDR3 is TGCGCCAGCAGCTTGGGTGGGGGGGCCGAGACCCAGTACTTC.